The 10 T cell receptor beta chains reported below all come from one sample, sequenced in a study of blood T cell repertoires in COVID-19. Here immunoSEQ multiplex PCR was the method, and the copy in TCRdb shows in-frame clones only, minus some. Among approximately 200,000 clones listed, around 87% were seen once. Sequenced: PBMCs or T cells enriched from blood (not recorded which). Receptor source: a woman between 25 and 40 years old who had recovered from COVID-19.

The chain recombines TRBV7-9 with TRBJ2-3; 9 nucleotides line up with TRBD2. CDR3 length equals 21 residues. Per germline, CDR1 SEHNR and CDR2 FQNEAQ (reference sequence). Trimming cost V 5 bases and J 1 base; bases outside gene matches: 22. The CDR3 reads CASSTSLSGSSFEYGTDTQYF. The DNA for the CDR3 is TGTGCCAGCAGCACCTCCCTTAGCGGGAGCTCCTTCGAATACGGCACAGATACGCAGTATTTT.

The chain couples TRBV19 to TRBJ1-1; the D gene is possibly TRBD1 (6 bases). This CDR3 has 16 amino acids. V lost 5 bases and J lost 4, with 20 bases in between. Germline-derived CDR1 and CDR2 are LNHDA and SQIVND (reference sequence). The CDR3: CASSPGAGAPGTEAFF. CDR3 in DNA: TGTGCCAGTAGTCCGGGGGCGGGGGCCCCGGGCACTGAAGCTTTCTTT.

The CDR3 sequence: CASSQDRFGERGNEQFF. The CDR3 nucleotides read TGTGCCAGCAGCCAAGATAGATTCGGAGAAAGGGGGAATGAGCAGTTCTTC. V gene TRBV3-1 (or the pseudogene TRBV3-2) combines with J gene TRBJ2-1; perhaps TRBD1 as D (6 bases). Trimming removed 0 bases from V and 7 bases from J, with 19 bases in between. The CDR3 contains 17 residues. CDR1 is LGHDT and CDR2 is YNNKEL in the germline V gene (reference sequence).

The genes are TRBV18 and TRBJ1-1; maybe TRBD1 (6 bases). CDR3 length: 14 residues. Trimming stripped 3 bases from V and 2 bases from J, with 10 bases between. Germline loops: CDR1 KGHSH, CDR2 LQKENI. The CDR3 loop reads CASSPLDSNTEAFF. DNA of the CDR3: TGTGCCAGCTCACCGCTGGACAGCAACACTGAAGCTTTCTTT. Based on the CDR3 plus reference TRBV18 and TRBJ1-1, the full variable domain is NAGVMQNPRHLVRRRGQEARLRCSPMKGHSHVYWYRQLPEEGLKFMVYLQKENIIDESGMPKERFSAEFPKEGPSILRIQQVVRGDSAAYFCASSPLDSNTEAFFGQGTRLTVV.

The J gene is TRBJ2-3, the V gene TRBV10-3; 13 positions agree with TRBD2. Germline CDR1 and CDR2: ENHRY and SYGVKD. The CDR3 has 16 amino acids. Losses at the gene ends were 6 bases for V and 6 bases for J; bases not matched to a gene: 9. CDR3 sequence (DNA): TGTGCCATCAGGCTCACTAGCGGGAGGGCCACGGATACGCAGTATTTT. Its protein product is CAIRLTSGRATDTQYF.

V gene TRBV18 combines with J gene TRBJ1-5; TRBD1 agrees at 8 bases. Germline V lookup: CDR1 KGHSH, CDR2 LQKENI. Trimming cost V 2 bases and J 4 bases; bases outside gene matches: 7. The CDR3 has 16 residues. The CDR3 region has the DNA TGTGCCAGCTCACCATTTGGACAGGGTGGGAATCAGCCCCAGCATTTT. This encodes CASSPFGQGGNQPQHF.

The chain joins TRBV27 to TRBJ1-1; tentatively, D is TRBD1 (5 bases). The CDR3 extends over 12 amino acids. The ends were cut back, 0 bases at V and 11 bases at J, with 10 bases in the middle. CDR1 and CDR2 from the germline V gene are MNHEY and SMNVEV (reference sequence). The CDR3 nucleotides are TGTGCCAGCAGTTTATCGGGGCAGTCGGCTTTCTTT. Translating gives CASSLSGQSAFF.

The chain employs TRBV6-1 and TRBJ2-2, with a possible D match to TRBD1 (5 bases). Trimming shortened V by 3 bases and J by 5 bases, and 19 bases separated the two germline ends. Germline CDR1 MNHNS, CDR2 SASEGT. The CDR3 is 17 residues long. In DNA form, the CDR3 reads TGTGCCAGCAGTGATATTTGGGGTCAGGGCTGGACCGGGGAGCTGTTTTTT. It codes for CASSDIWGQGWTGELFF.

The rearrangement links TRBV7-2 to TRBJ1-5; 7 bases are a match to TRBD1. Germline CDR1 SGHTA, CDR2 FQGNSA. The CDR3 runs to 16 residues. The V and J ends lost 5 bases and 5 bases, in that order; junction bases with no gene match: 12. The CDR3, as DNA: TGTGCCAGCAGCCACCAGTGGGGGCAGGGGGATCAGCCCCAGCATTTT. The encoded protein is CASSHQWGQGDQPQHF.

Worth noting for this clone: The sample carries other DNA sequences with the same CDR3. CDR3 sequence reads: CASSIGGGTEAFF. CDR3 sequence (DNA): TGTGCCAGTAGTATAGGAGGGGGAACTGAAGCTTTCTTT. The chain has TRBV19 and TRBJ1-1; a weak D match, TRBD1 (6 bases). V dropped 1 base and J dropped 5 bases, with 8 bases sitting between them. The CDR3 is made up of 13 amino acids. Germline CDR1 LNHDA, CDR2 SQIVND (reference sequence).